This T cell receptor (beta chain) was sequenced in a study of blood T cell repertoires in COVID-19 (dated by TCRdb to 2019 to 2021). Looking at the study overall: The collaborator samples originated in the United States, Italy and Spain and spanned the acute and convalescent phases of COVID-19. The samples were drawn from two sources: the first 160 participants of the ongoing ImmuneRACE study, and 1,254 subjects contributed by 6 global collaborators. The sample metadata nearly always contained a de-identified subject ID, COVID-19 status, age in years and sex. Subjects who had been exposed to COVID-19, were actively infected with it, or had recovered from it provided the deeply sampled blood TCRbeta repertoires that made up the dataset. The material from the prospective study consisted of cDNA or gDNA derived from T cells, B-cell-depleted T cells, or PBMCs. The repertoires were made available in a free public database intended to serve as a resource for research on the immune response to SARS-CoV-2. Where available, HLA class I and class II types were taken from metadata supplied by the sample provider and were not determined by assay-based typing. General findings and caveats noted by the study authors: How much clinical and demographic metadata was included differed by source and by participant, and the metadata was provided uncurated.

TCRbeta CDR3 regions were amplified from genomic DNA using the immunoSEQ Assay, a bias-controlled multiplex PCR. The authors' pipeline ran thus. The number of nucleated cells in each sample was estimated from the amplification of reference gene primers within the assay. Sequence reads were collapsed and filtered to measure the absolute abundance of every unique TCRbeta CDR3 rearrangement. For each sample, productive Simpson clonality was calculated as the square root of Simpson's diversity index over productive rearrangements. Imported from immuneACCESS, the table was reduced by TCRdb to in-frame sequences with V and J called. These copies leave out some clones; in studies compared against another copy, an unresolved V gene accounts for under half, and the cause of the remainder is not known. V, J and clone size reflect that table, while D and trimming were determined from the DNA. Present in this sample are around 50,000 clones, 80% to 90% of which were seen just once. The ten largest clonotypes hold around 2.1% of the sample.

Note on this clone: This receptor's antigen is unknown. No base quality values were provided; no much bigger clone lies one nucleotide off.

Whole blood was collected in K2EDTA tubes by collaborating institutions according to the institutions' own protocols. Collaborator samples were shipped for TCRbeta analysis as frozen whole blood, isolated PBMCs, or DNA extracted from either sample type. The specimen was peripheral blood. This receptor was obtained from a human donor in a cohort sampled during active COVID-19.

The CDR3 in this case is CSARTGGEGEKLFF. In nucleotide form, the sequence is TGCAGCGCTCGAACAGGGGGCGAGGGTGAAAAACTGTTTTTT. This receptor chain uses TRBV29-1 and TRBJ1-4, and 9 junction bases match TRBD1. The germline V and J ends show losses of 7 bases and 7 bases respectively, and no gene match explains 10 bases of the junction. Per the germline V gene, SQVTM is the CDR1 and ANQGSEA is the CDR2. Its CDR3 holds 14 amino acids, cysteine through phenylalanine. Only the CDR3 portion is preserved as DNA: 42 bases, with reading frame beginning at the first base.